Presented here are 9 T cell receptor beta chains from one specimen sequenced in a study of cytomegalovirus exposure and HLA in healthy donors. A multiplex PCR was run with 60 Vbeta primers and 13 Jbeta primers. Profiling relied on immunoSEQ multiplex PCR, and the TCRdb table lists in-frame clones only, not all of them. Among 80,000 to 100,000 clones listed, roughly 83% were seen once. The sequenced sample consisted of PBMCs. These TCRs come from a male donor in good health and CMV-seropositive.

In its sample, this clone was seen once. This chain joins TRBV7-2 and TRBJ1-1, with 11 nucleotides matching TRBD1. Germline assignment: CDR1 SGHTA and CDR2 FQGNSA. The ends lost 4 bases at V and 2 bases at J; junction bases unmatched: 6. This CDR3 has 16 amino acids. The DNA for the CDR3 is TGTGCCAGCAGCTCCCGGACAGGGGGCGCCAACACTGAAGCTTTCTTT. Translation gives CASSSRTGGANTEAFF. Supplemented by reference TRBV7-2 and TRBJ1-1, the full variable domain reads GAGVSQSPSNKVTEKGKDVELRCDPISGHTALYWYRQSLGQGLEFLIYFQGNSAPDKSGLPSDRFSAERTGGSVSTLTIQRTQQEDSAVYLCASSSRTGGANTEAFFGQGTRLTVV.

This chain joins TRBV29-1 and TRBJ1-5; D not certain. Germline lookup yields CDR1 SQVTM and CDR2 ANQGSEA. CDR3 length: 13 amino acids. V dropped 4 bases and J dropped 0 bases, with 7 bases sitting between them. DNA for the CDR3: TGCAGCGTTGGTAGCAGTAGCAATCAGCCCCAGCATTTT. This translates into CSVGSSSNQPQHF. The entire variable domain, with the rest obtained from reference TRBV29-1 and TRBJ1-5, is as follows: SAVISQKPSRDICQRGTSLTIQCQVDSQVTMMFWYRQQPGQSLTLIATANQGSEATYESGFVIDKFPISRPNLTFSTLTVSNMSPEDSSIYLCSVGSSSNQPQHFGDGTRLSIL.

V usage is TRBV5-4 and J usage is TRBJ2-2, with 10 positions matching TRBD2. This CDR3 has 15 amino acids. Germline V gene lookup returns CDR1 SGHNT and CDR2 YYREEE (reference sequence). Losses at the gene ends were 4 bases for V and 4 bases for J; bases not matched to a gene: 4. As DNA, the CDR3 is TGTGCCAGCAGCCTCTCTAGCGGGAGCACCGGGGAGCTGTTTTTT. It specifies CASSLSSGSTGELFF.

This chain joins TRBV28 and TRBJ1-1; a possible D gene is TRBD1 (6 bases). V shed 5 bases and J shed 1 base, with 8 bases lying between them. CDR1 and CDR2 (germline): MDHEN, SYDVKM. CDR3 length equals 13 residues. The CDR3 nucleotides are TGTGCCAGCAGTCCGACAGGGAACACTGAAGCTTTCTTT. Translated: CASSPTGNTEAFF. Full variable domain (outside the CDR3, taken from reference TRBV28 and TRBJ1-1): DVKVTQSSRYLVKRTGEKVFLECVQDMDHENMFWYRQDPGLGLRLIYFSYDVKMKEKGDIPEGYSVSREKKERFSLILESASTNQTSMYLCASSPTGNTEAFFGQGTRLTVV.

The chain uses TRBV25-1 and TRBJ1-1; possibly TRBD1 for D (6 bases). This CDR3 comprises 15 residues. Germline CDR1 MGHDK, CDR2 SYGVNS. V was trimmed by 3 bases and J by 3 bases, leaving 14 bases between them. The CDR3 here is CASSDKGTGYTEAFF. CDR3 nucleotide sequence: TGTGCCAGCAGTGATAAAGGCACAGGGTACACTGAAGCTTTCTTT. Drawing the rest from reference TRBV25-1 and TRBJ1-1, the complete variable domain is EADIYQTPRYLVIGTGKKITLECSQTMGHDKMYWYQQDPGMELHLIHYSYGVNSTEKGDLSSESTVSRIRTEHFPLTLESARPSHTSQYLCASSDKGTGYTEAFFGQGTRLTVV.

The chain combines TRBV6-5 with TRBJ1-2; tentative D call: TRBD1 (6 bases). The CDR3 has 15 residues. Germline CDR1 is MNHEY and CDR2 is SVGAGI. Trimming shortened V by 6 bases and J by 8 bases, and 22 bases separated the two germline ends. The CDR3 nucleotides read TGTGCCAGCAGAGACTTATTTTTCGGACAGTACGGCTACACCTTC. Its protein product is CASRDLFFGQYGYTF.

The J gene is TRBJ1-2, the V gene TRBV11-2; TRBD1 might be the D (5 bases). The CDR3 is 14 residues long. Germline V CDR1 and CDR2: SGHAT, FQNNGV. V shed 5 bases and J shed 2 bases, with 12 bases lying between them. The CDR3 nucleotides read TGTGCCAGCAGCCCCCTGGCAGGGAACTATGGCTACACCTTC. The encoded protein is CASSPLAGNYGYTF.

J is TRBJ2-3 and V is TRBV4-2; 7 bases map to TRBD2. CDR3 length: 14 amino acids. The junction had 3 bases not matched to a gene; V was cut back by 3 bases and J by 3 bases. Looked up from germline, CDR1 is LGHNA and CDR2 is YNFKEQ. The CDR3 DNA is TGTGCCAGCAGCCAGGGACTACGGACAGATACGCAGTATTTT. It encodes CASSQGLRTDTQYF.

The V and J genes are TRBV15 and TRBJ1-1; D remains unclear. This CDR3 contains 18 residues. Per the germline V gene, CDR1 is LNHNV and CDR2 is YYDKDF (reference sequence). The ends were cut back, 4 bases at V and 4 bases at J, with 25 bases in the middle. CDR3 sequence reads: CATSIDPPGDVFVTEAFF. The CDR3 DNA reads TGTGCCACCAGCATTGACCCGCCCGGGGATGTGTTTGTCACTGAAGCTTTCTTT. The variable domain in full, completed from reference TRBV15 and TRBJ1-1, reads DAMVIQNPRYQVTQFGKPVTLSCSQTLNHNVMYWYQQKSSQAPKLLFHYYDKDFNNEADTPDNFQSRRPNTSFCFLDIRSPGLGDTAMYLCATSIDPPGDVFVTEAFFGQGTRLTVV.